The entry below describes one T cell receptor beta chain. Its antigen is currently unknown. Researchers ran the PCR with 60 Vbeta and 13 Jbeta primers. TCRdb keeps only in-frame clones here, not all; method: immunoSEQ multiplex PCR. The sample contains 150,000 to 200,000 clones, roughly 84% of which appear only once. This sample stems from a study of cytomegalovirus exposure and HLA in healthy donors. Findings and caveats of the study: Among immune exposure information, only CMV serostatus was available.

Germline V gene lookup returns CDR1 ENHRY and CDR2 SYGVKD. The junction had 5 bases not matched to a gene; V was cut back by 5 bases and J by 0 bases. The CDR3 has 15 residues. Sample: PBMCs. V gene TRBV10-3 combines with J gene TRBJ2-3, with 7 bases aligning to TRBD1. The receptor was isolated from a boy under 18 in good health and CMV-seronegative. In nucleotides, the CDR3 is TGTGCCATCAGTCGGACAGGCCCTAGCACAGATACGCAGTATTTT. Amino acid sequence: CAISRTGPSTDTQYF.